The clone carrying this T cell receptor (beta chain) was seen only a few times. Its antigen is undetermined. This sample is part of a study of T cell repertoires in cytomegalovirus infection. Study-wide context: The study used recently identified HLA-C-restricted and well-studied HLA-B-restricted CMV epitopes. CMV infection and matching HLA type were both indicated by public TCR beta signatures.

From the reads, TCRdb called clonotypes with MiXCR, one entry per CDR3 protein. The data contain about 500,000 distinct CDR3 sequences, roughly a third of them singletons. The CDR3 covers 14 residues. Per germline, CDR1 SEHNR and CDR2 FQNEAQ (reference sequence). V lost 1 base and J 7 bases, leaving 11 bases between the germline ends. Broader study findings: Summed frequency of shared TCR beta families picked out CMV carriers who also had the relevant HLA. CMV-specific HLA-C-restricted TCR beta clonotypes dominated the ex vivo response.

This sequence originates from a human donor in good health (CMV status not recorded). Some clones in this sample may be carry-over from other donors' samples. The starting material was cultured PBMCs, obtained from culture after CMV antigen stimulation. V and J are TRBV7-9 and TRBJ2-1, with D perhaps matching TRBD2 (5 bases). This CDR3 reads CASSLVLAGNEQFF. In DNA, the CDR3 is TGTGCCAGCAGCTTAGTTCTAGCTGGGAATGAGCAGTTCTTC.